This TCR beta chain was sequenced for a study of T cell responses to AZD1222 COVID-19 vaccine. Across the whole study: It was second doses at about 4 or about 12 weeks that were pooled.

Only in-frame clones appear in the TCRdb table, and some are missing; sequencing was by immunoSEQ multiplex PCR. The profile shows about 70,000 clones, about 85% of them singletons. Study results and caveats: There were vaccine-associated CD4 TCRs across spike, dominant at 160-218 and 743-854. The donor group comprised mostly white British people and more females; the analysis possibly underestimated clonal diversity.

This CDR3 has 14 residues. Germline V CDR1 and CDR2: MNHEY, SMNVEV (reference sequence). Trimming removed 4 bases at V and 6 bases at J, with 16 bases between. Note on this clone: Its target is not known.

The material sequenced was peripheral blood, taken on day 0 of AZD1222 vaccination. The TCR originated in an adult in good health. The chain carries TRBV27 and TRBJ2-7; D perhaps matches TRBD1 (5 bases). The CDR3 bases are TGTGCCAGCAGTTCCCCCAGGGCTCCATCCGAGCAGTACTTC. Translating gives CASSSPRAPSEQYF.